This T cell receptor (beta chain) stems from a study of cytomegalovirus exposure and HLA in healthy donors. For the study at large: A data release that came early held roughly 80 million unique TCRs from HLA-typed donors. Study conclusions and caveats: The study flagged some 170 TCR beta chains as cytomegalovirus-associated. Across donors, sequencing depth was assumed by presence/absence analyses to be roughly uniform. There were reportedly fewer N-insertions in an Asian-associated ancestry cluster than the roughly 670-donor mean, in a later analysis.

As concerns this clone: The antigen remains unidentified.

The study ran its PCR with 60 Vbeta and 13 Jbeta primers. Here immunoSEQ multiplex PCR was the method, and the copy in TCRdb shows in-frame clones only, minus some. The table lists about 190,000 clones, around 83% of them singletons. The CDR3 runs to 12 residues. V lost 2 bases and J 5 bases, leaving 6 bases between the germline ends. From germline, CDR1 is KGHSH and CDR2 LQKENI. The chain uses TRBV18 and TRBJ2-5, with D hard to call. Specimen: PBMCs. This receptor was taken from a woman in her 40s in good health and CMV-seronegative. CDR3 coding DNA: TGTGCCAGCTCACCAAACGGTGAGACCCAGTACTTC. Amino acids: CASSPNGETQYF.